These 28 T cell receptor beta chains originate from one sample sequenced in a study of blood T cell repertoires in COVID-19. The assay was immunoSEQ multiplex PCR, and TCRdb's table has in-frame clones only and misses some. The sample contains under 100,000 clones, 75% to 90% of which appear only once. Sample: peripheral blood. Receptors were obtained from a human donor in a cohort sampled during active COVID-19.

This clone was seen once. This sequence joins TRBV11-2 and TRBJ2-7; 7 nucleotides line up with TRBD1. The CDR3 extends over 14 amino acids. Germline loops: CDR1 SGHAT, CDR2 FQNNGV. Losses at the gene ends were 1 base for V and 2 bases for J; bases not matched to a gene: 2. The CDR3 nucleotides are TGTGCCAGCAGCTTAGTCCAGGGGGCCTACGAGCAGTACTTC. Translation: CASSLVQGAYEQYF.

This chain joins TRBV6-2 or TRBV6-3 and TRBJ1-1, with 7 bases aligning to TRBD1. Germline V gene lookup returns CDR1 MNHEY and CDR2 SVGEGT. The V segment lost 5 bases and the J segment 4 bases; nucleotides outside the gene matches: 7. This CDR3 contains 14 residues. CDR3: CASSTRTGPTEAFF. Written as DNA, the CDR3 is TGTGCCAGCAGTACGAGGACAGGTCCCACTGAAGCTTTCTTT.

The rearrangement joins TRBV5-6 to TRBJ2-3, with a weak D call TRBD1 (6 bases). The CDR3 is 18 residues long. Germline V gene lookup returns CDR1 SGHDT and CDR2 YYEEEE. The V gene lost 4 bases and the J gene lost 4 bases, with 25 bases spanning the gap. CDR3 residues: CASSQNRDLRGRADTQYF. CDR3 bases: TGTGCCAGCAGCCAGAACAGGGATCTTCGCGGAAGGGCAGATACGCAGTATTTT.

V and J are TRBV10-3 and TRBJ2-1; TRBD2 aligns across 7 bases. J gave up 3 bases and V 5 bases, and 4 bases lay outside the gene matches. The CDR3 has 14 residues. Germline CDR1 and CDR2: ENHRY and SYGVKD. The CDR3, as DNA: TGTGCCATCAGTTGGGACTACAGCTACAATGAGCAGTTCTTC. This gives the protein CAISWDYSYNEQFF.

This chain joins TRBV25-1 and TRBJ2-1; 8 nucleotides line up with TRBD2. The CDR3 covers 14 residues. Germline V gives CDR1 MGHDK, CDR2 SYGVNS. V dropped 2 bases and J dropped 7; count of bases not matched to a gene: 4. The DNA for the CDR3 is TGTGCCAGCAGTGAACCGGGGGGGCTAAATGAGCAGTTCTTC. It codes for CASSEPGGLNEQFF.

Concerning this clone: Other DNA sequences in the same sample also yield this CDR3. The rearrangement links TRBV19 to TRBJ2-7; 12 positions agree with TRBD1. The germline gives CDR1 LNHDA, CDR2 SQIVND (reference sequence). V lost 6 bases and J lost 5; bases outside the gene matches: 5. This CDR3 is 14 amino acids long. The CDR3 DNA is TGTGCCAGTAGCCCGGGACAGGGGGCGAACGAGCAGTACTTC. Protein: CASSPGQGANEQYF. Full variable domain (outside the CDR3, taken from reference TRBV19 and TRBJ2-7): DGGITQSPKYLFRKEGQNVTLSCEQNLNHDAMYWYRQDPGQGLRLIYYSQIVNDFQKGDIAEGYSVSREKKESFPLTVTSAQKNPTAFYLCASSPGQGANEQYFGPGTRLTVT.

The chain couples TRBV27 to TRBJ1-5; unclear D gene. Germline CDR1 is MNHEY and CDR2 is SMNVEV (reference sequence). The length of the CDR3 is 13 residues. Trimming pared 5 bases from V and 4 bases from J, leaving 9 bases between. The CDR3: CASSIDGNQPQHF. The CDR3 coding sequence is TGTGCCAGCAGTATTGACGGGAATCAGCCCCAGCATTTT.

V is TRBV5-8 and J is TRBJ2-1; D is ambiguous. The CDR3 loop spans 13 amino acids. V was pared by 4 bases and J by 3 bases, with 8 bases between. Germline loops: CDR1 SGHTS, CDR2 YDEGEE. The CDR3 DNA sequence: TGTGCCAGCAGCCGCCGGGTCTACAATGAGCAGTTCTTC. It translates to CASSRRVYNEQFF.

V and J are TRBV28 and TRBJ1-1; no definite D call. The CDR3 covers 13 residues. CDR1 is MDHEN and CDR2 is SYDVKM in the germline V gene. V lost 7 bases to trimming and J lost 4 bases, with 13 bases between them. CDR3 sequence reads: CASIYAEGTEAFF. The CDR3 coding sequence is TGTGCCAGCATCTACGCCGAGGGCACTGAAGCTTTCTTT.

The CDR3 region has the DNA TGCGCCAGCAGCTCCGACAGGGGGCTAGGGGACACTGAAGCTTTCTTT. Protein product: CASSSDRGLGDTEAFF. The genes are TRBV5-1 and TRBJ1-1; the match to TRBD1 covers 10 bases. Germline V CDR1 and CDR2: SGHRS, YFSETQ. This CDR3 spans 16 amino acids. V gave up 3 bases and J gave up 3 bases; unmatched junction bases: 8.

This clone was observed a handful of times. The rearrangement joins TRBV28 to TRBJ1-1; TRBD1 matches at 8 bases. The germline V gene has CDR1 MDHEN and CDR2 SYDVKM. CDR3 length: 13 residues. J lost 12 bases, V lost 6 bases, and 12 bases had no gene match. CDR3 coding DNA: TGTGCCAGCAGCCGACGACAGGGGAGGGTATCTTTCTTT. This sequence encodes CASSRRQGRVSFF.

The genes are TRBV7-8 and TRBJ1-6, with a weak D call TRBD1 (5 bases). CDR3 length equals 17 residues. Germline-derived CDR1 and CDR2 are SGHVS and FQNEAQ. Trimming shortened V by 3 bases and J by 7 bases, and 19 bases separated the two germline ends. CDR3 sequence: CASSLGTGLGPNSPLHF. CDR3 DNA sequence: TGTGCCAGCAGCTTGGGGACTGGGCTGGGACCGAATTCACCCCTCCACTTT.

The V and J genes are TRBV5-1 and TRBJ2-1; 7 bases fit TRBD2. J was trimmed by 6 bases and V by 4 bases; bases with no gene match: 7. The CDR3 runs 14 residues. The germline CDR1 and CDR2 sequences are SGHRS and YFSETQ. The CDR3 sequence: CASSLRGSGNEQFF. CDR3 in DNA: TGCGCCAGCAGCCTACGCGGGAGCGGCAATGAGCAGTTCTTC.

The chain recombines TRBV5-1 with TRBJ2-6; 10 positions agree with TRBD2. Trimming at V came to 4 bases and at J to 0 bases, leaving 7 bases not matched to a gene. Germline-derived CDR1 and CDR2 are SGHRS and YFSETQ. The CDR3 sequence is 18 residues long. The CDR3 nucleotides read TGCGCCAGCAGCCGAATAGCGGGGGGCTCCTCTGGGGCCAACGTCCTGACTTTC. Translating gives CASSRIAGGSSGANVLTF.

V gene TRBV6-5 combines with J gene TRBJ2-7, with 10 bases lining up with TRBD2. The CDR3 runs to 14 residues. Germline V lookup: CDR1 MNHEY, CDR2 SVGAGI. With 6 bases clipped from V and 3 bases from J, the junction kept 5 bases outside the gene matches. The CDR3 sequence: CASRRLAGNYEQYF. Here the CDR3 DNA reads TGTGCCAGCAGGCGACTAGCGGGTAACTACGAGCAGTACTTC.

This clone has a single count. V usage is TRBV19 and J usage is TRBJ1-5, with D possibly matching TRBD1 (6 bases). Germline V CDR1 and CDR2: LNHDA, SQIVND (reference sequence). This CDR3 is built from 12 residues. Deletions cut 7 bases from V and 4 bases from J, with 8 bases between. CDR3 nucleotides: TGTGCCAGTAATAGGGGGAATCAGCCCCAGCATTTT. Translation: CASNRGNQPQHF.

The chain couples TRBV3-1 (or the pseudogene TRBV3-2) to TRBJ2-3; 7 bases line up with TRBD2. Germline CDR1 reads LGHDT; CDR2 reads YNNKEL (reference sequence). The CDR3 length is 18 residues. Trimming cost V 1 base and J 3 bases; bases outside gene matches: 13. The CDR3 DNA reads TGTGCCAGCAGCCAAGGGGAGCTTTGGCGGGAGCGGACAGATACGCAGTATTTT. Its translation: CASSQGELWRERTDTQYF.

V is TRBV7-9 and J is TRBJ1-1, with 7 bases matching TRBD1. This CDR3 contains 14 residues. Germline V lookup: CDR1 SEHNR, CDR2 FQNEAQ (reference sequence). With V trimmed by 4 bases and J by 4 bases, 6 bases remained unmatched. CDR3 DNA sequence: TGTGCCAGCAGCTCTAGAGAGGGGGCCACTGAAGCTTTCTTT. Translated, it gives CASSSREGATEAFF. Full variable domain (remainder filled in from reference TRBV7-9 and TRBJ1-1): DTGVSQNPRHKITKRGQNVTFRCDPISEHNRLYWYRQTLGQGPEFLTYFQNEAQLEKSRLLSDRFSAERPKGSFSTLEIQRTEQGDSAMYLCASSSREGATEAFFGQGTRLTVV.

The rearrangement uses TRBV5-1 and TRBJ2-6; 8 nucleotides line up with TRBD1. The V segment lost 4 bases and the J segment 4 bases; nucleotides outside the gene matches: 13. Germline V gene data show CDR1 as SGHRS and CDR2 as YFSETQ. This CDR3 is 18 amino acids long. DNA for the CDR3: TGCGCCAGCAGCCGCCCAGAGACAGGGGCTGCGGGGGCCAACGTCCTGACTTTC. The encoded protein is CASSRPETGAAGANVLTF.

The V and J genes are TRBV5-4 and TRBJ2-7; 10 nucleotides agree with TRBD2. The CDR3 runs to 14 residues. Germline loops: CDR1 SGHNT, CDR2 YYREEE (reference sequence). V shed 4 bases and J 3 bases; nucleotides not matched to a gene: 4. The CDR3 loop reads CASSLSGRDYEQYF. CDR3 DNA sequence: TGTGCCAGCAGCCTCAGCGGGAGGGACTACGAGCAGTACTTC.

The J gene is TRBJ2-7, the V gene TRBV27; 11 positions match TRBD1. Germline CDR1 reads MNHEY; CDR2 reads SMNVEV (reference sequence). Trimming at V came to 2 bases and at J to 2 bases, leaving 2 bases not matched to a gene. This CDR3 is 15 amino acids long. CDR3 DNA: TGTGCCAGCAGTTTAAAGGGACAGGGGGCCTACGAGCAGTACTTC. As protein: CASSLKGQGAYEQYF.

The chain joins TRBV5-1 to TRBJ1-2; 7 bases match TRBD1. Germline-derived CDR1 and CDR2 are SGHRS and YFSETQ. This CDR3 spans 12 amino acids. The V gene end was trimmed by 4 bases and the J gene end by 6 bases; junction bases not matched to a gene: 3. CDR3 DNA sequence: TGCGCCAGCAGCCGACAGGGAGATGGCTACACCTTC. Its translation: CASSRQGDGYTF.

This chain joins TRBV27 and TRBJ2-4; 8 bases line up with TRBD2. The germline CDR1 and CDR2 sequences are MNHEY and SMNVEV (reference sequence). The CDR3 loop spans 17 amino acids. J gave up 0 bases and V 6 bases, and 10 bases lay outside the gene matches. This chain's CDR3 is CASRPGTRGLAKNIQYF. The CDR3 region has the DNA TGTGCCAGCAGACCCGGGACTAGAGGCCTAGCCAAAAACATTCAGTACTTC.

Only a few counts were recorded for this clone. The chain joins TRBV25-1 to TRBJ2-1; weak D call: TRBD1 (6 bases). This CDR3 region has 16 residues. Germline values: CDR1 MGHDK, CDR2 SYGVNS. Trimming took 4 bases from V and 4 from J, leaving 17 bases between them. The CDR3 protein is CASSGQGSLRYNEQFF. In DNA form, the CDR3 reads TGTGCCAGCAGTGGGCAGGGGTCACTCCGGTACAATGAGCAGTTCTTC.

V gene TRBV7-3 combines with J gene TRBJ1-1, with D hard to call. Trimming cost V 1 base and J 1 base, with 10 bases left between them. Germline CDR1 SGHTA, CDR2 FQGTGA. The CDR3 covers 15 residues. In DNA, the CDR3 is TGTGCCAGCAGCTTAAGTTCAACCGGGAACACTGAAGCTTTCTTT. Encoded protein: CASSLSSTGNTEAFF.

V gene TRBV28 combines with J gene TRBJ1-2; 7 positions match TRBD1. The CDR3 runs to 15 residues. CDR1 and CDR2 from the germline V gene are MDHEN and SYDVKM. The J segment lost 2 bases and the V segment lost 5 bases, leaving 8 bases of the junction unmatched. The CDR3 here is CASSRTGASNYGYTF. As DNA, the CDR3 is TGTGCCAGCAGTCGTACAGGGGCCTCGAACTATGGCTACACCTTC.

The DNA of the CDR3 is TGTGCCAGCCTCTCAGCCAGCGGGGGAAGGGAGACCCAGTACTTC. This sequence encodes CASLSASGGRETQYF. The chain combines TRBV6-5 with TRBJ2-5; 8 bases map to TRBD2. Losses at the gene ends were 8 bases for V and 5 bases for J; bases not matched to a gene: 13. In germline, CDR1 is MNHEY, CDR2 SVGAGI. The CDR3 extends over 15 amino acids.

This clone was seen once. This sequence joins TRBV9 and TRBJ2-1; 10 bases agree with TRBD2. The CDR3 covers 15 residues. CDR1 is SGDLS and CDR2 is YYNGEE in the germline V gene. V lost 3 bases, J lost 6 bases, and 6 bases stayed unmatched. CDR3 loop: CASSGGTSEGNEQFF. The CDR3, as DNA: TGTGCCAGCAGCGGTGGGACTAGCGAGGGCAATGAGCAGTTCTTC.